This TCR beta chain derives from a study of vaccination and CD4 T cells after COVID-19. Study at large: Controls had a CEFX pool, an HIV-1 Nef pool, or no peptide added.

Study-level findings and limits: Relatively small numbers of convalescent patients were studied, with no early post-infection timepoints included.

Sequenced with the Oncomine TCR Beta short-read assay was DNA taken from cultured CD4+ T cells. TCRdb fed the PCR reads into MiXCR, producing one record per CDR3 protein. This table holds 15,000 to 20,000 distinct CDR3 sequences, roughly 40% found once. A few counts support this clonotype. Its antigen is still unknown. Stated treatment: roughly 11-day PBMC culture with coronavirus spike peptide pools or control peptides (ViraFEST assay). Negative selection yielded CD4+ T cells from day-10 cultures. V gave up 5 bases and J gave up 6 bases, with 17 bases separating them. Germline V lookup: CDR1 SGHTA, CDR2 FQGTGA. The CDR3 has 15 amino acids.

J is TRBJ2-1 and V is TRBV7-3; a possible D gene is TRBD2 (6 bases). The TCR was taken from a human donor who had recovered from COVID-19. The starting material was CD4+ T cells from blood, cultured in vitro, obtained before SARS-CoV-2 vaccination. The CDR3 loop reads CASSQNSGLINEQFF. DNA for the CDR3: TGTGCCAGCAGCCAAAATAGCGGACTTATCAATGAGCAGTTCTTC.